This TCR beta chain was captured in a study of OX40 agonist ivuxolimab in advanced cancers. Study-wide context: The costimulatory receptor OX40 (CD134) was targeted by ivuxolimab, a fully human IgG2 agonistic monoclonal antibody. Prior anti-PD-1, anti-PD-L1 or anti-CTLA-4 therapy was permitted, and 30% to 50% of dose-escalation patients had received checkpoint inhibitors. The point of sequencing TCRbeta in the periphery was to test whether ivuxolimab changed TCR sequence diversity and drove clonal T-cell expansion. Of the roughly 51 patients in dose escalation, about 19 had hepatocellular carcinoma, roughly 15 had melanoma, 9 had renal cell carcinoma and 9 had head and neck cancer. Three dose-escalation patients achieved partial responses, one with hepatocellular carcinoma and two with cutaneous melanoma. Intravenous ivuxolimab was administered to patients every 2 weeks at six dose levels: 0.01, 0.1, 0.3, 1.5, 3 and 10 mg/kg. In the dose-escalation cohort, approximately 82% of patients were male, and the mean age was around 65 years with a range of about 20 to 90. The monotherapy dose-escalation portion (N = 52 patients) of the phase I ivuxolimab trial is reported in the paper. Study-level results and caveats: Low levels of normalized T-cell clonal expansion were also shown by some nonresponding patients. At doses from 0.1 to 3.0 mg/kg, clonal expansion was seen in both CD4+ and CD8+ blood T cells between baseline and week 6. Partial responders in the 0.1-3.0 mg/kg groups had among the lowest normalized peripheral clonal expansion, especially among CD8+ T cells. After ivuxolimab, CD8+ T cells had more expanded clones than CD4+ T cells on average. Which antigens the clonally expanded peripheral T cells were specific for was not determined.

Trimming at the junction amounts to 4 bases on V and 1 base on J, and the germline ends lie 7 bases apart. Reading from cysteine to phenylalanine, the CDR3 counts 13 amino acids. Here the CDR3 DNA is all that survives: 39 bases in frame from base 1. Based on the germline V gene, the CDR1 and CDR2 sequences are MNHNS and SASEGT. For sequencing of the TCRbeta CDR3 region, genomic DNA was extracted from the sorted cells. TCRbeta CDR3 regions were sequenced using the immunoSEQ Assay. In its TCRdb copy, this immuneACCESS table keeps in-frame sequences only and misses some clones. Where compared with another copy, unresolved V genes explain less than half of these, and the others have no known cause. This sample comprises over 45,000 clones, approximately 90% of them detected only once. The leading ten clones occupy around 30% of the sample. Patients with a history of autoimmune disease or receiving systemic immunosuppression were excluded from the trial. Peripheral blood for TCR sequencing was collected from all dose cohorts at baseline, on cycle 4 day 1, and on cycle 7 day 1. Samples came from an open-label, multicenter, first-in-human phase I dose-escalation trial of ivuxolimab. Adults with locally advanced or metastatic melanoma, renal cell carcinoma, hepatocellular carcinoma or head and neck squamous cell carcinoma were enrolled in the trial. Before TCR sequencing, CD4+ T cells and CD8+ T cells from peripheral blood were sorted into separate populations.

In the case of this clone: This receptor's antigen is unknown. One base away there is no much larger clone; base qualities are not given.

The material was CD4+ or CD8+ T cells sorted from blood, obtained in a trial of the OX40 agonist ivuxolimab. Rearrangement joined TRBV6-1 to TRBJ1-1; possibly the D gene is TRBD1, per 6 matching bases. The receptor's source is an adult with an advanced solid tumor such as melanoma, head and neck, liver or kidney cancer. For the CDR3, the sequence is CASSGTENTEAFF. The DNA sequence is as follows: TGTGCCAGCAGTGGGACAGAGAACACTGAAGCTTTCTTT.